This T cell receptor beta chain emerged from a study of cytomegalovirus exposure and HLA in healthy donors (dated by TCRdb to between 2016 and 2019). In the study overall: An earlier analysis of around 600 of the donors reported roughly 270 Gb of sequence data and more than 90 million unique TCR beta sequences from 150 million to 200 million T cells. Every discovery cohort repertoire had been produced on one sequencing platform. Because of strong linkage in the cohort, roughly five DR-DQ haplotypes were treated as single units for association and clustering. An early release that covered around 590 HLA-typed donors contained approximately 320 gigabases of sequencing data and around 80 million unique TCR sequences. Typing coverage varied by locus: roughly 620-640 donors for A, B, C, DRB1 and DQB1; roughly 510 for DQA1; around 570 for DPA1; around 450 for DPB1. In addition to the first cohort of 666 subjects, a separate validation cohort of over 90 different subjects was used. The study combined high-throughput TCR immunosequencing, statistical association of individual TCRs with disease status, and machine learning to predict cytomegalovirus infection status. A later genetic analysis used genome-wide SNP genotypes for about 65% of the 666 donors, treating that subset as a discovery cohort. An earlier analysis of around 580 of the donors used high-throughput TCR beta sequencing to judge whether each TCR beta V gene segment behaved as functional or pseudogenic. Rather than using new phenotypic data, the later analysis identified candidate immune exposures from TCR beta sequences and from how often those sequences occurred across donors. Both class I and class II loci were covered by HLA typing, at four-digit resolution. A later analysis re-examined previously published TCR beta repertoires from 500 to 700 donors and added high-resolution HLA genotyping to investigate patterns of TCR occurrence. Donor age, sex, ethnicity and CMV serostatus were compiled together with the repertoire data. Across around 400 genotyped donors of the cohort, an average of approximately 200,000 unique TCR beta nucleotide sequences per donor were sequenced, and 15% to 20% of those sequences were non-productive. Among the roughly 390 genotyped donors, approximately 81% belonged to the genetic ancestry cluster associated with self-reported Caucasian donors. The study was designed to test whether signatures of past pathogen exposure could be identified by cataloging public T cell receptors. Using immunosequencing, the study profiled T cell repertoires from about 610 subjects and related those repertoires to cytomegalovirus serostatus. Study-wide findings and limitations: A few of the identified cytomegalovirus-associated TCR beta chains were confirmed in vitro to be specific for cytomegalovirus antigens. A further reported finding was that TCR beta sequences accurately predicted the HLA-A and HLA-B alleles for most subjects in the first cohort. Cytomegalovirus status was reported to be diagnosed by the classifier with high specificity and sensitivity in both the original and validation cohorts. Strong co-occurrence of HLA alleles, especially DR and DQ, made assigning TCR associations to individual alleles difficult. In a later analysis, HLA-associated TCR beta chains were found to be more clonally expanded and to have lower generation probabilities than equally common non-associated chains. Only TCR beta chains were sequenced in this cohort, and the absence of alpha or paired-chain data limited detectable features. Broadly in line with IMGT annotations, most TCR beta V segments showed up in productive rearrangements about 87% or about 30% of the time in an earlier analysis of 450 to 600 of the donors. According to a later genetic analysis, donors in an Asian-associated ancestry cluster had fewer N-insertions in productive TCRs than the approximately 650-donor mean. According to a later analysis, TCR association rates differed among HLA loci, with DRB1 alleles showing the most associated TCRs and HLA-C alleles showing the fewest. Roughly 17 rarely observed V segments, including chromosome 9 orphons, were excluded from the earlier analysis of about 610 of the donors because counts were too low. CMV serostatus was the only immune exposure information available for the cohort. Most CMV-associated TCR beta chains appeared to be HLA-restricted in a later analysis, and the HLA associations seemed to be driven largely by CMV exposure. Linkage disequilibrium might explain the correlated functional status among segregating V segments, but an unknown experimental factor could not be ruled out. Because HLA typing was unavailable for some donors at each locus, only the typed subset was used in association tests. Some IMGT-functional V segments, including TRBV6-2 and TRBV6-3, could not be told apart with the 87-base-pair reads, so those segments were excluded. In the study, approximately 150 TCR beta chains were listed as associated with cytomegalovirus. Several of the top co-occurrence clusters appeared to be linked to parvovirus B19, influenza, CMV and Epstein-Barr virus, according to a later analysis. In a later genetic analysis, a missense DCLRE1C variant was associated with V-gene and J-gene trimming of TCR beta chains, and the association was replicated in an independent cohort. A cluster of highly shared sequence variants was judged likely to represent a technical artifact of the sequencing pipeline. While some public TCRs were present in many individuals, most TCR sequences turned up only very rarely across donors. Sequencing depth was assumed to be roughly uniform across donors in the presence/absence analyses, though that assumption may not hold. At a false discovery rate of 0.05, a later analysis linked approximately 18,000 TCR beta sequences to specific HLA alleles. The authors suggested that the approach could potentially be generalized to other disease states and immunological phenotypes.

Trimming at the junction amounts to 6 bases on V and 5 bases on J, and the germline ends lie 19 bases apart. CDR1 and CDR2 were assigned from the germline V gene as MDHEN and SYDVKM. The CDR3 sequence holds 15 residues, the cysteine and phenylalanine included. The only DNA kept is the CDR3, 45 bases in frame from the first base. The cohort was made up of 650 to 700 healthy bone marrow donors. Cohort members were all nominally healthy when sampled, although unrecorded immune exposures were likely present. The donor was CMV seropositive and belonged to the group of 250 to 300 seropositive cohort members. A peripheral blood sample was provided by each donor, and peripheral blood mononuclear cells were used for TCR beta sequencing. The Qiagen DNeasy Blood Extraction Kit was used to extract genomic DNA from the blood cell samples. Preparation of the library involved the immunoSEQ multiplex PCR assay. A mixture of 60 forward primers for TCR Vbeta segments and 13 reverse primers for TCR Jbeta segments was used in the multiplex PCR. Amplification of the CDR3 region of rearranged TCR beta genes was performed with a multiplex PCR assay on genomic DNA. Amplified TCR beta libraries were sequenced as 87-base-pair reads on the Illumina HiSeq System. The source study handled its data this way. A later analysis tallied around 80 million unique TCR beta chains across the 700 or so repertoires, and approximately 12 million of those chains were shared by two or more donors. A nearest-neighbor algorithm error-corrected the raw reads and collapsed the reads into unique sequences, merging closely related sequences to remove PCR and sequencing errors. V, D and J gene segments were assigned by aligning CDR3 sequences to IMGT reference sequences. For a sequence to be retained, a match of at least six nucleotides to both a V gene segment and a J gene segment was required. Rearrangements were called productive when the CDR3 lacked stop codons and stayed in frame with V and J; all others were non-productive. CDR3 was defined according to IMGT convention as the region running from the second conserved V-encoded cysteine to the conserved J-encoded phenylalanine. In an earlier analysis of around 600 of the donors, sequences lacking an unambiguous match to a single V gene segment were excluded. An earlier analysis of under 750 of the donors called V segments functional above 56.7% productive rearrangements and segregating when the between-donor standard deviation exceeded 5%. To diagnose cytomegalovirus status from the catalog of TCR beta chain sequences, a statistical classification framework was built. V and J gene assignment, in a later analysis, came from comparing TCR nucleotide sequences with IMGT/GENE-DB human TR gene sequences. In a later analysis, CDR3 sequences and most-parsimonious VDJ recombination scenarios were assigned using the TCRdist pipeline. A later analysis defined each TCR beta chain by its CDR3 amino acid sequence plus V-gene family, and excluded reads lacking a unique V-gene family. To address suspected cross-contamination and a sequencing artifact, a later analysis removed 592 highly shared, low-generation-probability nucleotide sequences. In a later analysis, a clonal expansion index for each public chain was calculated from normalized within-repertoire ranks of inferred template counts. Generation probabilities in a later analysis came from a VDJ recombination model fitted to out-of-frame rearrangements, and those results were checked against IGoR. A later analysis scored TCR-TCR, TCR-HLA and TCR-CMV co-occurrence with hypergeometric tests, applying a repertoire-size bias correction to TCR pairs. False discovery rates were estimated in a later analysis by permuting HLA or CMV assignments 20 times. In a later analysis, co-occurring TCRs were grouped with DBSCAN, and TCRdist sequence similarity was added when clustering was performed within HLA-allele-positive subsets. For co-occurrence clustering, repertoires with fewer than 30,000 or more than 120,000 public chains were excluded, along with 5 or 6 repertoires with anomalous nucleotide sharing. The table was pulled from immuneACCESS by TCRdb, which kept in-frame rearrangements only. Such tables lose some clones; where checked, under half of the loss comes from unresolved V genes, and the rest has no known cause. The V and J calls and clone size are taken from that table; D and trimming were inferred from the DNA. The sample table holds more than 60,000 clones, of which roughly 73% were seen once. In total, the top ten clones hold about 4.8% of the sample.

This clone was detected a few times. The antigen this receptor binds is unknown. There are no base qualities to consult, and no much larger clone falls within one base. Sequenced input: PBMCs. This clonotype originated in a male donor in good health and CMV-seropositive. The chain links TRBV28 with TRBJ1-2, with the D gene too uncertain to name. The CDR3 is CASSRTPGEWYGYTF. The sequenced DNA: TGTGCCAGCAGCCGTACCCCCGGGGAATGGTATGGCTACACCTTC.